The 25 T cell receptor beta chains in this list originate from one sample, sequenced in a study of Ad26.COV2.S vaccination and SARS-CoV-2 variants. Only in-frame clones appear in the TCRdb table, and some are missing; sequencing was by immunoSEQ multiplex PCR. The sample lists about 480,000 clones, 87% seen once, with over 10% in the top ten. Treatment noted: about 20 received Ad26.COV2.S at low or high dose, single or two shots; several received placebo; per-sample allocation not given. The investigators took samples on day 63 after the first vaccine or placebo injection. The source was peripheral blood, collected in a trial of Ad26.COV2.S vaccine versus placebo. These TCRs come from a person aged 18-65 years who received the Ad26.COV2.S COVID-19 vaccine or a placebo.

V and J are TRBV9 and TRBJ2-7; D possibly corresponds to TRBD2 (6 bases). V dropped 0 bases and J dropped 9 bases, with 16 bases sitting between them. The CDR3 length is 14 residues. CDR1 and CDR2 (germline): SGDLS, YYNGEE. The CDR3 protein is CASSVGWGGKVQYF. DNA for the CDR3: TGTGCCAGCAGCGTAGGGTGGGGCGGGAAGGTGCAGTACTTC.

The V and J genes are TRBV28 and TRBJ1-3; weak D call: TRBD1 (5 bases). The V gene lost 5 bases and the J gene lost 0 bases, with 23 bases spanning the gap. Germline values: CDR1 MDHEN, CDR2 SYDVKM. CDR3 size: 19 residues. The CDR3 reads CASSAQGPTLQNSGNTIYF. The CDR3 bases are TGTGCCAGCAGTGCTCAGGGTCCCACCCTCCAGAACTCTGGAAACACCATATATTTT.

The table lists this clone with a count of one. This chain's CDR3 is CASSLPGGGTDTQYF. The CDR3, as DNA: TGTGCCAGCAGCTTGCCCGGGGGCGGCACAGATACGCAGTATTTT. The chain combines TRBV7-9 with TRBJ2-3; D might be TRBD1 or TRBD2, each matching 6 bases. In germline, CDR1 is SEHNR, CDR2 FQNEAQ (reference sequence). Trimming removed 3 bases at V and 1 base at J, with 11 bases between. The CDR3 extends over 15 amino acids. The full variable domain, rest sourced from reference TRBV7-9 and TRBJ2-3, is DTGVSQNPRHKITKRGQNVTFRCDPISEHNRLYWYRQTLGQGPEFLTYFQNEAQLEKSRLLSDRFSAERPKGSFSTLEIQRTEQGDSAMYLCASSLPGGGTDTQYFGPGTRLTVL.

This chain uses TRBV2 with TRBJ1-2; 7 nucleotides align to TRBD1. J was trimmed by 0 bases and V by 7 bases; bases with no gene match: 8. This CDR3 is built from 15 residues. Germline V gene sequence: CDR1 SNHLY, CDR2 FYNNEI. The CDR3, as DNA: TGTGCCAGCAATACGGGACAGCGATCTAACTATGGCTACACCTTC. This encodes CASNTGQRSNYGYTF.

The chain links TRBV10-3 to TRBJ2-3, with TRBD2 identical over 16 bases. With 3 bases clipped from V and 6 bases from J, the junction kept 3 bases outside the gene matches. Germline CDR1 is ENHRY and CDR2 is SYGVKD. The CDR3 is 16 residues long. CDR3 bases: TGTGCCATCAGTGACATGGGACTAGCGGGAGGGGATACGCAGTATTTT. Translation: CAISDMGLAGGDTQYF.

The chain recombines TRBV19 with TRBJ2-7, with TRBD1 matching over 7 bases. This CDR3 spans 14 amino acids. J lost 2 bases, V lost 5 bases, and 6 bases had no gene match. Germline V lookup: CDR1 LNHDA, CDR2 SQIVND (reference sequence). CDR3 sequence: CASSEGTVTYEQYF. Written as DNA, the CDR3 is TGTGCCAGTAGTGAAGGGACAGTTACCTACGAGCAGTACTTC.

V gene TRBV30 combines with J gene TRBJ2-7, with 7 bases identical to TRBD2. Germline CDR1 is GTSNPN and CDR2 is SVGIG (reference sequence). The CDR3 covers 13 residues. V was pared by 4 bases and J by 0 bases, with 3 bases of the junction left unmatched. The CDR3 protein is CAWTSGLSYEQYF. For the CDR3, the DNA is TGTGCCTGGACTAGCGGCCTCTCCTACGAGCAGTACTTC.

With regard to this clone: The sample holds other DNA sequences that translate to the same CDR3. This chain connects TRBV9 to TRBJ2-1; D unresolved. The CDR3 extends over 14 amino acids. In germline, CDR1 is SGDLS, CDR2 YYNGEE. Deletions cut 0 bases from V and 0 bases from J, with 4 bases between. The CDR3 bases are TGTGCCAGCAGCGTAGCTAGCTCCTACAATGAGCAGTTCTTC. As protein: CASSVASSYNEQFF.

The V gene is TRBV9, the J gene TRBJ2-1; TRBD2 might be the D (7 bases). The CDR3 spans 16 residues. The V gene's germline CDR1 is SGDLS and CDR2 YYNGEE. Trimming took 4 bases from V and 6 from J, leaving 20 bases between them. CDR3 DNA: TGTGCCAGCAGCACCAGGGGAGGGGGAGGTATCAATGAGCAGTTCTTC. This codes for CASSTRGGGGINEQFF.

The V call is TRBV11-2, the J call TRBJ2-3, with no clear D. Per germline, CDR1 SGHAT and CDR2 FQNNGV. This CDR3 is built from 14 residues. V was cut by 1 base and J by 2 bases, with 7 bases left in between. The CDR3 DNA sequence: TGTGCCAGCAGCTTAGTGGGTTTCACAGATACGCAGTATTTT. Translation gives CASSLVGFTDTQYF. The complete variable domain, with remaining parts taken from reference TRBV11-2 and TRBJ2-3, reads EAGVAQSPRYKIIEKRQSVAFWCNPISGHATLYWYQQILGQGPKLLIQFQNNGVVDDSQLPKDRFSAERLKGVDSTLKIQPAKLEDSAVYLCASSLVGFTDTQYFGPGTRLTVL.

The CDR3 coding sequence is TGTGCCACCAGTGATCTCCAGACCGGGGAGCTGTTTTTT. It translates to CATSDLQTGELFF. The chain joins TRBV24-1 to TRBJ2-2; no reliable D call. Germline CDR1 KGHDR, CDR2 SFDVKD. The CDR3 covers 13 residues. Trimming left V 3 bases short and J 5 bases short, with 6 bases between.

This rearrangement joins TRBV7-9 to TRBJ1-5, with a possible D match to TRBD1 (6 bases). V was clipped by 4 bases and J by 3 bases, with 16 bases between them. The germline V gene has CDR1 SEHNR and CDR2 FQNEAQ (reference sequence). The CDR3 has 16 amino acids. CDR3 region: CASSSPGTKDNQPQHF. The CDR3 bases are TGTGCCAGCAGCTCGCCCGGGACAAAGGACAATCAGCCCCAGCATTTT. The whole variable domain, filled in from reference TRBV7-9 and TRBJ1-5, reads DTGVSQNPRHKITKRGQNVTFRCDPISEHNRLYWYRQTLGQGPEFLTYFQNEAQLEKSRLLSDRFSAERPKGSFSTLEIQRTEQGDSAMYLCASSSPGTKDNQPQHFGDGTRLSIL.

V usage is TRBV5-4 and J usage is TRBJ1-6; D is possibly TRBD1 (6 bases). The germline V and J ends were trimmed by 1 base and 9 bases, with 14 bases remaining between them. Germline V gene sequence: CDR1 SGHNT, CDR2 YYREEE (reference sequence). The CDR3 sequence is 15 residues long. The CDR3 spells CASSLLQGSASPLHF. CDR3 coding DNA: TGTGCCAGCAGCTTGCTACAGGGATCGGCTTCACCCCTCCACTTT.

Here the CDR3 DNA reads TGTGCCACCAGTGACTCCTCTGGGTCCGCGAGTCGGCAGCAGTTCTTC. It yields the protein CATSDSSGSASRQQFF. This chain joins TRBV24-1 and TRBJ2-1; D uncertain. Germline loops: CDR1 KGHDR, CDR2 SFDVKD. The V gene lost 4 bases and the J gene lost 11 bases, with 23 bases spanning the gap. This CDR3 is built from 16 residues.

V gene TRBV19 combines with J gene TRBJ1-5; D perhaps matches TRBD1 (5 bases). Trimming took 3 bases from V and 9 from J, leaving 15 bases between them. Germline loops: CDR1 LNHDA, CDR2 SQIVND (reference sequence). This CDR3 region has 14 residues. The CDR3 sequence is CASSIRQRSGPQHF. In nucleotides, the CDR3 is TGTGCCAGTAGTATCAGACAGAGGAGCGGGCCCCAGCATTTT.

The chain uses TRBV6-2 or TRBV6-3 and TRBJ2-7; 11 positions agree with TRBD2. Germline V gene lookup returns CDR1 MNHEY and CDR2 SVGEGT. This CDR3 has 16 residues. Trimming cost V 2 bases and J 2 bases; bases outside gene matches: 5. CDR3: CASSYLTSGSPYEQYF. The CDR3 coding sequence is TGTGCCAGCAGTTACCTAACTAGCGGGAGCCCCTACGAGCAGTACTTC.

The chain links TRBV11-3 to TRBJ2-1, with no clear D. The CDR3 is 12 residues long. V was trimmed by 2 bases and J by 9 bases, leaving 8 bases between them. Per the germline V gene, CDR1 is SGHNT and CDR2 is YENEEA. This CDR3 is CASSLTKGEQFF. CDR3 bases: TGTGCCAGCAGCTTAACAAAGGGTGAGCAGTTCTTC.

The V and J genes are TRBV4-2 and TRBJ1-2, with 9 bases that match TRBD1. Germline V gene data show CDR1 as LGHNA and CDR2 as YNFKEQ. The CDR3 has 17 residues. J lost 6 bases, V lost 7 bases, and 18 bases had no gene match. CDR3 in DNA: TGTGCCAGCACCGCAGCAGCAGGACAGGGGAGAATAGATGGCTACACCTTC. Its translation is CASTAAAGQGRIDGYTF.

This chain uses TRBV19 with TRBJ1-1; the D is unclear. This CDR3 spans 16 amino acids. The ends were cut back, 2 bases at V and 0 bases at J, with 13 bases in the middle. Germline V CDR1 and CDR2: LNHDA, SQIVND (reference sequence). The chain's CDR3 is CASSIYGLHMNTEAFF. In nucleotides, the CDR3 is TGTGCCAGTAGTATATATGGGCTACACATGAACACTGAAGCTTTCTTT.

The chain has TRBV19 and TRBJ2-1, with D uncertain. V lost 3 bases to trimming and J lost 5 bases, with 8 bases between them. This CDR3 region has 13 residues. Germline V gene data show CDR1 as LNHDA and CDR2 as SQIVND (reference sequence). DNA of the CDR3: TGTGCCAGTAGTATTGGTCACAACAATGAGCAGTTCTTC. Translated: CASSIGHNNEQFF.

V is TRBV7-2 and J is TRBJ2-1, with D unclear. This CDR3 contains 12 residues. In germline, CDR1 is SGHTA, CDR2 FQGNSA. V lost 4 bases and J 15 bases, leaving 16 bases between the germline ends. CDR3 coding DNA: TGTGCCAGCAGCTCGTCCCGTCAGGTCCCGTTCTTC. Translation gives CASSSSRQVPFF.

The chain joins TRBV19 to TRBJ2-3; 9 nucleotides agree with TRBD2. This CDR3 region has 15 residues. In germline, CDR1 is LNHDA, CDR2 SQIVND (reference sequence). Losses at the gene ends were 6 bases for V and 3 bases for J; bases not matched to a gene: 7. The CDR3 here is CASSAGTSSTDTQYF. CDR3 nucleotide sequence: TGTGCCAGTAGCGCCGGGACTAGCTCGACAGATACGCAGTATTTT.

The rearrangement joins TRBV28 to TRBJ2-2; D gene ambiguous. CDR1 and CDR2 (germline): MDHEN, SYDVKM. The V and J ends lost 6 bases and 5 bases respectively, with 7 bases between them. CDR3 length: 12 amino acids. The CDR3 region is CASRPITGELFF. The CDR3 DNA follows: TGTGCCAGCAGGCCAATTACCGGGGAGCTGTTTTTT.

The CDR3 nucleotides read TGTGCCAGCTCCCACTTTGGGAGCTCCTACGAGCAGTACTTC. Its protein product is CASSHFGSSYEQYF. The V gene is TRBV18, the J gene TRBJ2-7; tentatively, D is TRBD2 (5 bases). The CDR3 covers 14 residues. V was shortened by 6 bases and J by 0 bases, with 12 bases between the two germline ends. The germline gives CDR1 KGHSH, CDR2 LQKENI.

The chain carries TRBV6-2 or TRBV6-3 and TRBJ2-7; D uncertain. This CDR3 contains 11 residues. With 6 bases removed from V and 6 bases from J, the gap between germline ends came to 9 bases. From germline, CDR1 is MNHEY and CDR2 SVGEGT. The CDR3 DNA is TGTGCCAGCAGCCCCATGGGCGAGCAGTACTTC. It specifies CASSPMGEQYF.